This TCR beta chain was identified during a study of radiation and T cells in renal cell carcinoma. TCRdb keeps only in-frame clones here, not all; method: immunoSEQ multiplex PCR. The profile shows about 22,000 clones, about 50% of them singletons. The treatment: 15 Gy SBRT to primary tumor, nephrectomy 4 weeks later. The CDR3 runs 14 residues. Germline V lookup: CDR1 MGHRA, CDR2 YSYEKL. The ends were cut back, 0 bases at V and 0 bases at J, with 3 bases in the middle. The sequencing used tumor tissue, collected from a patient whose treatment included radiotherapy and nephrectomy. The receptor was derived from a woman aged 50 to 60 with renal cell carcinoma. V usage is TRBV4-1 and J usage is TRBJ1-5; no reliable D call. CDR3 sequence: CASSQENSNQPQHF. In nucleotides, the CDR3 is TGCGCCAGCAGCCAAGAGAATAGCAATCAGCCCCAGCATTTT.